This TCR beta chain was documented in a study of a mutant IDH1 vaccine in newly diagnosed glioma. Across the study: Eight vaccinations went to patients in weeks 1, 3, 5, 7, 11, 15, 19, 23. Treatment recipients were approximately 62% male and about 40% female, and their mean age was around 37 years. Previous treatment comprised radiotherapy, temozolomide, or both, mostly both.

As regards this clone: Its specificity is not known.

Sample time point: week 23, last vaccination. Doses of 300 ug of mutant IDH1 20-mer peptide were given with topical imiquimod. With 4 bases clipped from V and 7 bases from J, the junction kept 3 bases outside the gene matches. In germline, CDR1 is SGHRS, CDR2 YFSETQ. The CDR3 spans 13 residues. Generated by immunoSEQ multiplex PCR, the TCRdb table keeps only in-frame clones and is missing some. The top ten clones hold 6.5% to 9.5% of a sample with approximately 57,000 clones, about 81% of them seen once. Overall study results and limits: Shifts in the top peripheral T cell clonotypes seemed unrelated to pseudoprogression.

The TCR originated in a woman aged 40 to 50 with glioma. Some clones in this sample may be carry-over from other donors' samples. The sequencing here drew on PBMCs, taken from a glioma patient whose treatment included an IDH1 peptide vaccine. The genes are TRBV5-1 and TRBJ2-1; 9 nucleotides match TRBD1. CDR3 residues: CASSAGQGNEQFF. CDR3 bases: TGCGCCAGCAGCGCGGGACAGGGAAATGAGCAGTTCTTC.